This note documents a single T cell receptor beta chain sequence. A read error is possible here, since a much larger clone lies one base away. In the same sample, other DNA sequences code for this CDR3. This specimen belongs to a study of shared clonotypes between healthy human individuals. The germline V gene encodes CDR1 GTSNPN and CDR2 SVGIG (reference sequence). Trimming cost V 3 bases and J 0 bases, with 3 bases left between them. This CDR3 is 12 amino acids long. TCRdb's copy holds only in-frame clones and misses some; the assay was immunoSEQ multiplex PCR. The data contain some 1 million clones, about 75% of them singletons.

The chain couples TRBV30 to TRBJ1-5; D is unclear. The receptor was isolated from a man younger than 35 in good health. Sequencing was performed on memory CD4+ T cells sorted from blood. Described subset: CD45RA-negative fraction. CDR3 nucleotides: TGTGCCTGGAGCAATAGCAATCAGCCCCAGCATTTT. Translated, it gives CAWSNSNQPQHF.